Presented here are 10 T cell receptor beta chains from one specimen sequenced in a study of monozygotic twins with cystic fibrosis. Repertoires were generated with immunoSEQ multiplex PCR, while TCRdb's copy carries only in-frame clones and drops some. The sample has around 27,000 clones; about nine tenths are singletons. Sequencing was performed on blood. These receptors were taken from a girl aged 2 to 10 with cystic fibrosis.

CDR3 sequence (DNA): TGTGCCAGCAGTGCCCAACAGCTGTTTTTT. This translates into CASSAQQLFF. V and J are TRBV6-4 and TRBJ2-2; D remains ambiguous. Trimming took off 4 bases at V and 12 bases at J, with 6 bases between the two ends. The CDR3 has 10 residues. Germline CDR1 reads MRHNA; CDR2 reads SNTAGT.

V usage is TRBV29-1 and J usage is TRBJ2-3; 9 bases map to TRBD2. V trimming: 7 bases; J trimming: 2 bases; junction bases outside the gene matches: 10. Looked up from germline, CDR1 is SQVTM and CDR2 is ANQGSEA. The CDR3 is 15 amino acids. This chain's CDR3 is CSAQRAGGATDTQYF. The CDR3 nucleotides read TGCAGCGCCCAGAGAGCGGGGGGCGCCACAGATACGCAGTATTTT.

The chain carries TRBV6-5 and TRBJ1-1; D call uncertain. The CDR3 extends over 13 amino acids. CDR1 and CDR2 (germline): MNHEY, SVGAGI. Between the trimmed V and J ends, which lost 6 bases and 5 bases, there was a span of 13 bases. CDR3 sequence reads: CASSPKRKTEAFF. In DNA, the CDR3 is TGTGCCAGCAGCCCAAAGCGAAAGACTGAAGCTTTCTTT.

This clone was recorded only once. V is TRBV30 and J is TRBJ2-3, with D unclear. Looked up from germline, CDR1 is GTSNPN and CDR2 is SVGIG (reference sequence). CDR3 size: 12 residues. V gave up 0 bases and J gave up 8 bases, with 9 bases separating them. The CDR3 DNA sequence: TGTGCCTGGAGTGTAGTAGGGTTTACGCAGTATTTT. Translating it yields CAWSVVGFTQYF.

This sequence joins TRBV30 and TRBJ1-6, with 8 bases lining up with TRBD1. The CDR3 contains 13 residues. The V segment lost 4 bases and the J segment 8 bases; nucleotides outside the gene matches: 4. CDR1 and CDR2 (germline): GTSNPN, SVGIG (reference sequence). Written as DNA, the CDR3 is TGTGCCTGGATGGCGGACAGGGATTCACCCCTCCACTTT. This translates into CAWMADRDSPLHF.

The chain recombines TRBV18 with TRBJ2-5, with 7 bases that match TRBD1. The length of the CDR3 is 12 residues. In germline, CDR1 is KGHSH, CDR2 LQKENI. The ends lost 6 bases at V and 4 bases at J; junction bases unmatched: 2. In nucleotides, the CDR3 is TGTGCCAGCTCGGCAGGGGGAGAGACCCAGTACTTC. Its protein product is CASSAGGETQYF.

The rearrangement uses TRBV11-2 and TRBJ2-2; a possible D gene is TRBD2 (6 bases). Trimming shortened V by 1 base and J by 3 bases, and 9 bases separated the two germline ends. Germline V CDR1 and CDR2: SGHAT, FQNNGV. The CDR3 has 15 residues. The DNA of the CDR3 is TGTGCCAGCAGCTTAGTCACGGGAGACACCGGGGAGCTGTTTTTT. It codes for CASSLVTGDTGELFF.

This clone was counted between two and nine times. The V and J genes are TRBV7-9 and TRBJ1-1; D uncertain. The CDR3 sequence is 12 residues long. Germline values: CDR1 SEHNR, CDR2 FQNEAQ (reference sequence). The ends were cut back, 7 bases at V and 9 bases at J, with 15 bases in the middle. CDR3 in amino acids: CASTPELGKAFF. The CDR3 DNA reads as TGTGCCAGCACCCCGGAGTTAGGAAAAGCTTTCTTT.

Only one count was recorded for this clone. Here the CDR3 DNA reads TGCGCCAGCAGCCCGTTGCGAGGGAGGGCGAACACCGGGGAGCTGTTTTTT. It codes for CASSPLRGRANTGELFF. This chain uses TRBV5-1 with TRBJ2-2; 7 bases agree with TRBD2. This CDR3 contains 17 residues. V shed 4 bases, J shed 0 bases, and the junction held 9 bases outside the gene matches. Germline CDR1 SGHRS, CDR2 YFSETQ.

Only a few counts were recorded for this clone. This chain uses TRBV18 with TRBJ2-3, with TRBD1 identical over 10 bases. Looked up from germline, CDR1 is KGHSH and CDR2 is LQKENI. Trimming cost V 8 bases and J 2 bases; bases outside gene matches: 4. This CDR3 is 14 amino acids long. CDR3 in DNA: TGTGCCAGCGCTGGACAGGGGGTCACAGATACGCAGTATTTT. This codes for CASAGQGVTDTQYF.